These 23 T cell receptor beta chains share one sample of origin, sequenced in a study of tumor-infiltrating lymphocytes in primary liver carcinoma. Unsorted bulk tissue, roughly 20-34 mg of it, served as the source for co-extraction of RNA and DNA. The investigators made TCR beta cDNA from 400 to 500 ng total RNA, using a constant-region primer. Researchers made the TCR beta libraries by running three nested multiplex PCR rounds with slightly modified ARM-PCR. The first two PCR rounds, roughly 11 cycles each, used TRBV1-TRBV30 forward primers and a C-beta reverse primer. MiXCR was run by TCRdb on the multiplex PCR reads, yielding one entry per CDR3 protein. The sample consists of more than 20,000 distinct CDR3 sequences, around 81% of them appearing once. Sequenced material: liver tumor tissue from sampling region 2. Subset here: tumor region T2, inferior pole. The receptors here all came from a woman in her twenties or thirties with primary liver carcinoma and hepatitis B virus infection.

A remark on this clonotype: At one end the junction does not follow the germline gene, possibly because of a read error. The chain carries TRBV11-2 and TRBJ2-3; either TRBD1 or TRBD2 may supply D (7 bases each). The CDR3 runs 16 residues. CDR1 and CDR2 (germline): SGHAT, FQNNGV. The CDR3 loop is CASNPRGGLSTETQYF. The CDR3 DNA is TGCGCCAGCAACCCCAGGGGGGGCCTAAGCACAGAAACGCAGTATTTT.

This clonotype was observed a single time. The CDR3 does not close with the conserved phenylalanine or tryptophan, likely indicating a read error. Here the CDR3 DNA reads TGTGCCACCTTCGAGAGCACAGGGGTCGGGGAGCTGTTTTAT. Translated: CATFESTGVGELFY. V is TRBV12-3 or TRBV12-4 and J is TRBJ2-2, with 7 bases lining up with TRBD1. The CDR3 runs 14 residues. V was pared by 10 bases and J by 7 bases, with 12 bases of the junction left unmatched.

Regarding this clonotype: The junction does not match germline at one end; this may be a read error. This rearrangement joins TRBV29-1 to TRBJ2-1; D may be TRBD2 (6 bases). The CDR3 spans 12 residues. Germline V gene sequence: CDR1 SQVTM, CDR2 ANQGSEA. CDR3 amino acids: CSALMDYYEHFF. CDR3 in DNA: TGCAGCGCCCTAATGGACTACTATGAGCACTTCTTC.

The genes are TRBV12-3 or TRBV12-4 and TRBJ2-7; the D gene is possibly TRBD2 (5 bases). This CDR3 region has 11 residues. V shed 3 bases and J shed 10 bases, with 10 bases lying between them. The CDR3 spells CASSLGSEQYF. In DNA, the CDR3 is TGTGCCAGCAGTTTGGGGAGCGAACAGTACTTC.

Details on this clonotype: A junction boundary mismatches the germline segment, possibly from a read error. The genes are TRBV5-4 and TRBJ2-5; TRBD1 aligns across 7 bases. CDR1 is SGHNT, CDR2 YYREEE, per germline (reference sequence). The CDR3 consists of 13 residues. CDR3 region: CASSLRGRETQNF. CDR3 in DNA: TGTGCCAGCAGCTTGAGGGGGCGAGAGACCCAGAACTTC.

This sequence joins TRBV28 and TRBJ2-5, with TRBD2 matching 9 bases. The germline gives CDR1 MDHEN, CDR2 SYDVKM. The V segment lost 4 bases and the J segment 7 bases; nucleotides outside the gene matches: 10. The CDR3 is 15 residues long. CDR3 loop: CASSSLTSGGGTQYF. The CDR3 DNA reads TGTGCCAGCAGTTCCCTGACTAGCGGAGGAGGGACCCAGTACTTC.

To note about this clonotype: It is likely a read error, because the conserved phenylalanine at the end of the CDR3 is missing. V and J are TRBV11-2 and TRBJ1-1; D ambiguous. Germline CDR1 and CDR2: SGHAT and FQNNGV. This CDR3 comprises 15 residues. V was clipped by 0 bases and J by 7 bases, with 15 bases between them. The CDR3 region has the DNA TGTGCCAGCAGCTTAGAAAGAGGGAGCTTAAATGAAGCTTTCCTT. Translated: CASSLERGSLNEAFL.

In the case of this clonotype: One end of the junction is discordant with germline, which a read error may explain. The CDR3 reads CVSSSSLAGGEDTQYF. The CDR3 DNA reads TGCGTCAGCAGCTCATCACTAGCGGGAGGAGAAGATACGCAGTATTTT. The rearrangement uses TRBV5-1 and TRBJ2-3, with 12 positions matching TRBD2. The CDR3 extends over 16 amino acids. From germline, CDR1 is SGHRS and CDR2 YFSETQ.

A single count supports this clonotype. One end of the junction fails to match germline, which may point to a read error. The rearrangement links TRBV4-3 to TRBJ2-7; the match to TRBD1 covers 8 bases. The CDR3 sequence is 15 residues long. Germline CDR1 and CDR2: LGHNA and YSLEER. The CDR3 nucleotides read TGTGTCAGCGGCCAAGATCGATGGACAGGGCGGGAACAGTACTTC. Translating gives CVSGQDRWTGREQYF.

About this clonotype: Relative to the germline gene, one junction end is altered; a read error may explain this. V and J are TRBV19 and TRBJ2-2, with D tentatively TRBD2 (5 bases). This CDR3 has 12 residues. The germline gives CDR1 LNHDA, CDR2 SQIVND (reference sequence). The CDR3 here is CASSIWTGELLF. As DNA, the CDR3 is TGTGCCAGTAGTATTTGGACCGGGGAGTTGTTATTT.

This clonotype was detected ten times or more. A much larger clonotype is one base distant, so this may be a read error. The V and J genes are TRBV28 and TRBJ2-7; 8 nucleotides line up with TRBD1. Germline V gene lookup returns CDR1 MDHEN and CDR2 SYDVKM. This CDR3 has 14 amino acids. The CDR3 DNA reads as TGTGCCAGCAAGGGGGACAGGAGTCCCTACGGGCAGTACTTC. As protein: CASKGDRSPYGQYF. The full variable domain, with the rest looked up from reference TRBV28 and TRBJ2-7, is DVKVTQSSRYLVKRTGEKVFLECVQDMDHENMFWYRQDPGLGLRLIYFSYDVKMKEKGDIPEGYSVSREKKERFSLILESASTNQTSMYLCASKGDRSPYGQYFGPGTRLTVT.

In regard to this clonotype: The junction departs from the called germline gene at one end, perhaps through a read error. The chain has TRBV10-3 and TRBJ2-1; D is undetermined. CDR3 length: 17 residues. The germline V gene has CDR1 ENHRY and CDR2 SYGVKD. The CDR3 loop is CAISETMAACAYNEQFF. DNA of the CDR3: TGTGCCATCAGTGAGACCATGGCGGCTTGCGCTTACAATGAACAGTTCTTC.

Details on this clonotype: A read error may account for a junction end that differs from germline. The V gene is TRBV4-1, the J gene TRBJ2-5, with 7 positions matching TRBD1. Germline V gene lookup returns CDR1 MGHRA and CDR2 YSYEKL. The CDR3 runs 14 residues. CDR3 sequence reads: CACSQEEGAVTQYF. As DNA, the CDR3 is TGCGCCTGCAGCCAAGAAGAGGGGGCCGTGACCCAATACTTC.

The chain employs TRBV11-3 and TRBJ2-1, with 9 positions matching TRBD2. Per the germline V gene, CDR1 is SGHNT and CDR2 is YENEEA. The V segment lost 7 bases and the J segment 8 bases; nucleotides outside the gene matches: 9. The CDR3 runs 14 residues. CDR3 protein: CASNRLAGGYEQFF. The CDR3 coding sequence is TGTGCCAGCAACCGACTGGCGGGGGGGTATGAGCAGTTCTTC. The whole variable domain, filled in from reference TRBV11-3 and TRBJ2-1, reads EAGVVQSPRYKIIEKKQPVAFWCNPISGHNTLYWYLQNLGQGPELLIRYENEEAVDDSQLPKDRFSAERLKGVDSTLKIQPAELGDSAVYLCASNRLAGGYEQFFGPGTRLTVL.

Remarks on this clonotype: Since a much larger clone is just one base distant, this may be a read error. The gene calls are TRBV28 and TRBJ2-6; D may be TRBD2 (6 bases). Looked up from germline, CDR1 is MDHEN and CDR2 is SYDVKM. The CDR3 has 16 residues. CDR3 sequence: CASGRDQTSGATVLTF. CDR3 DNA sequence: TGTGCCAGCGGGCGGGACCAAACCTCTGGGGCCACCGTCCTGACTTTC.

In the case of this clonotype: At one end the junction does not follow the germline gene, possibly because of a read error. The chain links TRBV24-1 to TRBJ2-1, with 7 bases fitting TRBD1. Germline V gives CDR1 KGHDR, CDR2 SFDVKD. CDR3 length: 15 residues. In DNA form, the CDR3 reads TGTGCCACCAGTGATTCCGGGACAGACTGTTGTGAGCACTTCTTC. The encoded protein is CATSDSGTDCCEHFF.

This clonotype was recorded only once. CDR3 region: CASSSGLAGGNNEQFF. Written as DNA, the CDR3 is TGTGCCAGTAGCTCGGGACTAGCGGGGGGAAACAATGAGCAGTTCTTC. This chain uses TRBV19 with TRBJ2-1; 15 nucleotides line up with TRBD2. Germline V gives CDR1 LNHDA, CDR2 SQIVND (reference sequence). The CDR3 is 16 residues long. Trimming took 6 bases from V and 5 from J; bases not matched to a gene: 5.

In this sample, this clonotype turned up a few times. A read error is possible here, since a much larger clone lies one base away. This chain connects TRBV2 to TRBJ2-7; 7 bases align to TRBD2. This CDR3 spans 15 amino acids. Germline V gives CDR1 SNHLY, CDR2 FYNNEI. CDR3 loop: CVSSPRDYSSYEQYF. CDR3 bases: TGTGTCAGCAGTCCCCGGGACTACTCATCCTACGAGCAGTACTTC.

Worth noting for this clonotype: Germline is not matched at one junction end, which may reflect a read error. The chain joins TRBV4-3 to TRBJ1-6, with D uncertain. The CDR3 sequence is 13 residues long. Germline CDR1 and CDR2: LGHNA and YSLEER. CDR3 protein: CANSDGETSPLHF. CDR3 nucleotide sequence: TGCGCCAACAGCGATGGAGAGACTTCACCCCTCCACTTT.

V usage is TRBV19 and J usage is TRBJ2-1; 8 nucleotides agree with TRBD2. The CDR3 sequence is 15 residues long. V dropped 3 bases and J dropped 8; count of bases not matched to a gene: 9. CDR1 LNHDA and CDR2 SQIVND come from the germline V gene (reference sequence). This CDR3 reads CASSIRSGSKDEQFF. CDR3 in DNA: TGTGCCAGTAGTATTCGGAGCGGGAGTAAAGATGAGCAGTTCTTC.

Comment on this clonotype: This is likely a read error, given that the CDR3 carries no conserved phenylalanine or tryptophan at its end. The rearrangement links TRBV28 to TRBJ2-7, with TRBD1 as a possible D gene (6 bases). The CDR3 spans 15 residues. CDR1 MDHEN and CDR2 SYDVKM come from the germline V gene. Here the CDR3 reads CTSSLHPQGFYEQYL. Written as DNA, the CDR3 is TGTACCAGCAGTTTGCACCCCCAGGGGTTTTACGAGCAGTACTTA.

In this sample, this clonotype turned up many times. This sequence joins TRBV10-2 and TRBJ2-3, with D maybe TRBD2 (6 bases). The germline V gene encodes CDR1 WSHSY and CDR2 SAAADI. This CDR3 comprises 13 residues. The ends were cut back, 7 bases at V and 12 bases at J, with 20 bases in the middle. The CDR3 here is CASTQGFELAQYF. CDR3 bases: TGCGCCAGCACCCAGGGATTCGAACTAGCCCAGTATTTT.

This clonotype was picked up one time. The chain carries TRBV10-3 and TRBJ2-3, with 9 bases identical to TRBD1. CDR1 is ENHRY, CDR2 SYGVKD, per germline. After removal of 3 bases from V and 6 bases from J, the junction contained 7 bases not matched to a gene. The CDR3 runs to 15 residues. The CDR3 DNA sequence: TGTGCCATCAGTGAACTATGGACAGGGGCCGATACGCAGTATTTT. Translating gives CAISELWTGADTQYF.